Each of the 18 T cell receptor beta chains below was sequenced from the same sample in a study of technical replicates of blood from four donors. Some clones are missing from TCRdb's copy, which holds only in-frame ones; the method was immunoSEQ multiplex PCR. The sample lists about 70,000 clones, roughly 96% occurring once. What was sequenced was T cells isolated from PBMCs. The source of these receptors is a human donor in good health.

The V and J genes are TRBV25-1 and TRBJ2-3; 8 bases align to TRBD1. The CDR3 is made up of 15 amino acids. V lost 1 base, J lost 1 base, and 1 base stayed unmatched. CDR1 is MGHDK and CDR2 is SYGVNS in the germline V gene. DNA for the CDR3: TGTGCCAGCAGTGAATGGGGACAGGGCACAGATACGCAGTATTTT. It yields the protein CASSEWGQGTDTQYF.

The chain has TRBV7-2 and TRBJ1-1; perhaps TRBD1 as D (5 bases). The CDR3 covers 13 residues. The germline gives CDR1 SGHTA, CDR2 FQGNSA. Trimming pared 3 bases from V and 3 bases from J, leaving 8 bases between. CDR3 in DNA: TGTGCCAGCAGCTTTGACAGCTACACTGAAGCTTTCTTT. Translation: CASSFDSYTEAFF. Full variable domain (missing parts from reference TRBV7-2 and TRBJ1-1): GAGVSQSPSNKVTEKGKDVELRCDPISGHTALYWYRQSLGQGLEFLIYFQGNSAPDKSGLPSDRFSAERTGGSVSTLTIQRTQQEDSAVYLCASSFDSYTEAFFGQGTRLTVV.

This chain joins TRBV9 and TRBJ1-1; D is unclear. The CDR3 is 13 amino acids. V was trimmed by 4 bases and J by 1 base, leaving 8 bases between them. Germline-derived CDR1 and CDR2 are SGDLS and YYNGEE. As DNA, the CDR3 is TGTGCCAGCAGCTTCCGGGAGAACACTGAAGCTTTCTTT. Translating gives CASSFRENTEAFF.

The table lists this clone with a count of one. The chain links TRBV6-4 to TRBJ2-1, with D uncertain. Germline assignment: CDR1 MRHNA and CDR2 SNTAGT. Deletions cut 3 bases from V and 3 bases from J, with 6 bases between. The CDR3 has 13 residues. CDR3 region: CASSEGIYNEQFF. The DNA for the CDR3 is TGTGCCAGCAGTGAGGGCATCTACAATGAGCAGTTCTTC.

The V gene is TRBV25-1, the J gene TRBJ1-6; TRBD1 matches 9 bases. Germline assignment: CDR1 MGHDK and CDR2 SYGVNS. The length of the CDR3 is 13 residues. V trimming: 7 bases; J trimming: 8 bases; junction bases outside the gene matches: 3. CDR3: CASKRTGDSPLHF. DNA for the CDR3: TGTGCCAGCAAGAGGACAGGGGATTCACCCCTCCACTTT. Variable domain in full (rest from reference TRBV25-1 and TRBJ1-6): EADIYQTPRYLVIGTGKKITLECSQTMGHDKMYWYQQDPGMELHLIHYSYGVNSTEKGDLSSESTVSRIRTEHFPLTLESARPSHTSQYLCASKRTGDSPLHFGNGTRLTVT.

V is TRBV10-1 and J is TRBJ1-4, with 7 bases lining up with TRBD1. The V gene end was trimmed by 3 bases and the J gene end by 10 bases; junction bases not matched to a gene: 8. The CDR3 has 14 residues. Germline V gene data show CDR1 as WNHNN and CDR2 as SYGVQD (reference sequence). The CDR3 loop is CASSDRQGRGKLFF. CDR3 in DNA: TGCGCCAGCAGTGATCGACAGGGAAGGGGAAAACTGTTTTTT.

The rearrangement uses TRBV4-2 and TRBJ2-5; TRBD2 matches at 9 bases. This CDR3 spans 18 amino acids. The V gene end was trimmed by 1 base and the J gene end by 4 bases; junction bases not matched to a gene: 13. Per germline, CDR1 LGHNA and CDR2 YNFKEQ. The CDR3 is CASSQGGGGAGLSETQYF. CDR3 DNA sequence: TGTGCCAGCAGCCAAGGCGGCGGGGGGGCCGGTTTGTCAGAGACCCAGTACTTC.

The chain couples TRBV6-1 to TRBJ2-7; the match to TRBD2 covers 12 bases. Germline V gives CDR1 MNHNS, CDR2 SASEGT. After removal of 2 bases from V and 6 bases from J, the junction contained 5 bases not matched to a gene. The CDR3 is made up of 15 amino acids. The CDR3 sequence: CASSEHLAGGSEQYF. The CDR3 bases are TGTGCCAGCAGTGAACACCTAGCGGGAGGGAGCGAGCAGTACTTC.

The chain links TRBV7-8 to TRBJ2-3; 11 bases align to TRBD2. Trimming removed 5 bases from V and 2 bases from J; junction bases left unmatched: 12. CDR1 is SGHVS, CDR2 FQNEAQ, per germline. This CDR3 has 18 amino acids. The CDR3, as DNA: TGTGCCAGCAGCGCGGACAGGGGACTAGCGGAGCTCACAGATACGCAGTATTTT. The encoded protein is CASSADRGLAELTDTQYF. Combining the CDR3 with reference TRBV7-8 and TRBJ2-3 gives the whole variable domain GAGVSQSPRYKVAKRGQDVALRCDPISGHVSLFWYQQALGQGPEFLTYFQNEAQLDKSGLPSDRFFAERPEGSVSTLKIQRTQQEDSAVYLCASSADRGLAELTDTQYFGPGTRLTVL.

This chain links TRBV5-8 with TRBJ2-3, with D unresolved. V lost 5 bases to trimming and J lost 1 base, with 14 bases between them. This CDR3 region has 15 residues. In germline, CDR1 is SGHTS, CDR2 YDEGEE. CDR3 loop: CASSLGDRRTDTQYF. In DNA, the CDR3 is TGTGCCAGCAGTCTAGGAGACCGCCGCACAGATACGCAGTATTTT.

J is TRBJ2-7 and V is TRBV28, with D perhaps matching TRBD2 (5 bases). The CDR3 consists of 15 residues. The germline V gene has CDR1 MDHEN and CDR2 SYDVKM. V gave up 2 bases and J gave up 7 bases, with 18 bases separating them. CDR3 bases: TGTGCCAGCAGTTTACCCGGGATTCAAACATTTGAGCAGTACTTC. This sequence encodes CASSLPGIQTFEQYF.

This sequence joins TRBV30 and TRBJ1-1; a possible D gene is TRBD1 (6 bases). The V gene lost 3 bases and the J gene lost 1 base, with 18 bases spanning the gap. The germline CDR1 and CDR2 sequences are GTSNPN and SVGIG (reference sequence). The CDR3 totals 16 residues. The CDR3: CAWRLSIRGGNTEAFF. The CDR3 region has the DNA TGTGCCTGGAGGCTCTCCATCAGGGGCGGGAACACTGAAGCTTTCTTT.

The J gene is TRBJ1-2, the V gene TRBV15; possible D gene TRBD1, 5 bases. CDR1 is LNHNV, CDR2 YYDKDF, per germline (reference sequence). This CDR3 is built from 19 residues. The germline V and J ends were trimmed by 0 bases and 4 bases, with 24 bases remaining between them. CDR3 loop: CATSREWRDRRENFYGYTF. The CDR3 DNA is TGTGCCACCAGCAGAGAGTGGCGGGACCGGCGAGAGAATTTCTATGGCTACACCTTC. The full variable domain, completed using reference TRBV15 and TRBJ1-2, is DAMVIQNPRYQVTQFGKPVTLSCSQTLNHNVMYWYQQKSSQAPKLLFHYYDKDFNNEADTPDNFQSRRPNTSFCFLDIRSPGLGDTAMYLCATSREWRDRRENFYGYTFGSGTRLTVV.

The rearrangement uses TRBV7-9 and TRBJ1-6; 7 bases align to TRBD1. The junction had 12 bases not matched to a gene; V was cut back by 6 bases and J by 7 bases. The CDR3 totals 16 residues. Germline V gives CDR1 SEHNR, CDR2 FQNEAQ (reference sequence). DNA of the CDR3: TGTGCCAGCAGTAGCACCGGGACAGATCAGAATTCACCCCTCCACTTT. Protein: CASSSTGTDQNSPLHF.

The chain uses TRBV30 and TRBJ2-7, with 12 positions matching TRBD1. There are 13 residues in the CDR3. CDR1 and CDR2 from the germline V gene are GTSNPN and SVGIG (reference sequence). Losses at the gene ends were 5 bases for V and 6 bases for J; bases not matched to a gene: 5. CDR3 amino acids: CAWQGQGAGEQYF. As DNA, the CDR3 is TGTGCCTGGCAGGGACAGGGGGCCGGCGAGCAGTACTTC.

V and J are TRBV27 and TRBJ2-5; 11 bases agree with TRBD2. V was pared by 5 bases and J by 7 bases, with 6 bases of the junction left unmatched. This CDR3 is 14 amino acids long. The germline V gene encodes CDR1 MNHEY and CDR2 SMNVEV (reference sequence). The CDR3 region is CASSISGGAGTQYF. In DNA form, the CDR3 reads TGTGCCAGCAGTATTAGCGGGGGGGCGGGGACCCAGTACTTC.

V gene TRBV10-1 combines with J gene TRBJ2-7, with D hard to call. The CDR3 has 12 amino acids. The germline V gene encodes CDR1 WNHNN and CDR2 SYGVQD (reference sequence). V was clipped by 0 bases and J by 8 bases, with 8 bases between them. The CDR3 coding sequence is TGCGCCAGCAGTGAGTCGACTGGTAAGCAGTACTTC. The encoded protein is CASSESTGKQYF.

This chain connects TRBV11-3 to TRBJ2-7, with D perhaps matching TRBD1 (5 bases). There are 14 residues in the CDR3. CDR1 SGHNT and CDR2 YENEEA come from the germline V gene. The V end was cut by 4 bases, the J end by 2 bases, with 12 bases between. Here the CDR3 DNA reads TGTGCCAGCAGCTCCTCCAGGGAAACCTACGAGCAGTACTTC. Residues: CASSSSRETYEQYF.